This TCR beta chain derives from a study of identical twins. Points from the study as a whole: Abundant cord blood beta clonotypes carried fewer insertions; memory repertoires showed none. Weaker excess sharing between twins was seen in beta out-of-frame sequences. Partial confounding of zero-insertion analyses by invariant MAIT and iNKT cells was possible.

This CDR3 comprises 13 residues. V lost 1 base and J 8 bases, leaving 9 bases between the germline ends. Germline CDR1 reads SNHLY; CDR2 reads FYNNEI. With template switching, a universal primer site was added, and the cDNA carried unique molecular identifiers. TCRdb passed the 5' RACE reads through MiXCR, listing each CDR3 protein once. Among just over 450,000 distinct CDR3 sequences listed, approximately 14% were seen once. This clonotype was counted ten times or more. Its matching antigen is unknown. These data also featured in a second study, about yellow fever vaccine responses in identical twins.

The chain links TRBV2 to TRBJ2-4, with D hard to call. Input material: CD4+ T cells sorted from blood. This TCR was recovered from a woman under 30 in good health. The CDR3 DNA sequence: TGTGCCAGCAGTGAAGACATCGTAGACATTCAGTACTTC. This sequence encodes CASSEDIVDIQYF.